Below are 6 T cell receptor beta chains sequenced from a single sample in a study of blood T cell repertoires in COVID-19. Clones were sequenced by immunoSEQ multiplex PCR, and TCRdb holds only the in-frame ones, with some missing. Of about 160,000 clones in the sample, approximately 82% were seen once. The sequenced sample consisted of peripheral blood. Every receptor here comes from a woman aged 80 or over with acute or convalescent COVID-19.

The chain recombines TRBV5-1 with TRBJ1-2; D possibly corresponds to TRBD1 (6 bases). This CDR3 is 11 amino acids long. The germline CDR1 and CDR2 sequences are SGHRS and YFSETQ. V gave up 2 bases and J gave up 9 bases, with 8 bases separating them. CDR3 region: CASSFRDSYTF. The CDR3 nucleotides read TGCGCCAGCAGCTTCAGGGACAGCTACACCTTC.

The chain recombines TRBV2 with TRBJ2-6, with 7 positions matching TRBD2. Germline CDR1 and CDR2: SNHLY and FYNNEI. With V trimmed by 4 bases and J by 2 bases, 2 bases remained unmatched. The CDR3 totals 15 residues. CDR3 loop: CASSVGGAGANVLTF. The DNA of the CDR3 is TGTGCCAGCAGTGTGGGAGGGGCTGGGGCCAACGTCCTGACTTTC.

This CDR3 reads CASRTSGGNEQFF. The CDR3 nucleotides read TGTGCCAGCCGTACTAGCGGCGGCAATGAGCAGTTCTTC. The chain is built from TRBV14 and TRBJ2-1; TRBD2 aligns across 8 bases. In germline, CDR1 is SGHDN, CDR2 FVKESK. The CDR3 has 13 residues. With 8 bases clipped from V and 6 bases from J, the junction kept 6 bases outside the gene matches.

The rearrangement uses TRBV9 and TRBJ1-2; 8 bases line up with TRBD1. Trimming cost V 1 base and J 0 bases; bases outside gene matches: 5. The CDR3 spans 16 residues. Germline V lookup: CDR1 SGDLS, CDR2 YYNGEE. CDR3: CASSVRGQATNYGYTF. In nucleotides, the CDR3 is TGTGCCAGCAGCGTAAGGGGACAGGCAACTAACTATGGCTACACCTTC.

This rearrangement joins TRBV6-5 to TRBJ2-3, with TRBD2 matching over 11 bases. The CDR3 contains 14 residues. V shed 8 bases and J 1 base; nucleotides not matched to a gene: 2. Germline V gives CDR1 MNHEY, CDR2 SVGAGI. In DNA, the CDR3 is TGTGCCAGCCTGACTAGCGGGGGCACAGATACGCAGTATTTT. This translates into CASLTSGGTDTQYF.

Here the CDR3 reads CASSPRGLSSYNEQFF. CDR3 bases: TGTGCCAGCAGCCCCCGGGGTCTTAGCTCCTACAATGAGCAGTTCTTC. This rearrangement joins TRBV7-2 to TRBJ2-1, with a possible D match to TRBD2 (5 bases). Trimming left V 5 bases short and J 0 bases short, with 14 bases between. The CDR3 covers 16 residues. CDR1 and CDR2 (germline): SGHTA, FQGNSA.